These 8 T cell receptor beta chains share one sample of origin, sequenced in a study of control samples from healthy donors and cancer patients. Here immunoSEQ multiplex PCR was the method, and the copy in TCRdb shows in-frame clones only, minus some. The repertoire consists of about 150,000 clones, with roughly 93% occurring once and the leading ten covering around 5.4%. The specimen sequenced was blood. The receptor source for this set is a man aged 18-30 years in good health.

The V and J genes are TRBV27 and TRBJ1-5, with D unclear. In germline, CDR1 is MNHEY, CDR2 SMNVEV (reference sequence). V gave up 2 bases and J gave up 0 bases, with 8 bases separating them. The CDR3 consists of 15 residues. The CDR3 bases are TGTGCCAGCAGTTTAAACCGAAATAGCAATCAGCCCCAGCATTTT. This encodes CASSLNRNSNQPQHF.

The V gene is TRBV29-1, the J gene TRBJ1-1; D unclear. The CDR3 runs 11 residues. V lost 7 bases and J 4 bases, leaving 10 bases between the germline ends. Germline loops: CDR1 SQVTM, CDR2 ANQGSEA. The CDR3 DNA is TGCAGCGCACGGGTGCTCACTGAAGCTTTCTTT. This codes for CSARVLTEAFF.

The gene calls are TRBV4-3 and TRBJ2-7, with D perhaps matching TRBD2 (5 bases). V was trimmed by 3 bases and J by 0 bases, leaving 12 bases between them. Per germline, CDR1 LGHNA and CDR2 YSLEER. The CDR3 sequence is 15 residues long. The CDR3 nucleotides are TGCGCCAGCAGCCACGGAGTAGCGAGCTCCTACGAGCAGTACTTC. Translation: CASSHGVASSYEQYF.

This rearrangement joins TRBV11-2 to TRBJ1-4; D gene ambiguous. Trimming took 7 bases from V and 2 from J, leaving 11 bases between them. The germline CDR1 and CDR2 sequences are SGHAT and FQNNGV. This CDR3 has 14 residues. The CDR3 spells CASTRSGTNEKLFF. In DNA form, the CDR3 reads TGTGCCAGCACCCGGTCGGGGACTAATGAAAAACTGTTTTTT.

The rearrangement links TRBV18 to TRBJ1-2; D call uncertain. Germline-derived CDR1 and CDR2 are KGHSH and LQKENI. Trimming cost V 1 base and J 4 bases, with 10 bases left between them. CDR3 length equals 14 residues. The CDR3, as DNA: TGTGCCAGCTCACCACAGGGAGAACCCTATGGCTACACCTTC. It encodes CASSPQGEPYGYTF.

This sequence joins TRBV28 and TRBJ2-5, with D hard to call. The germline V gene encodes CDR1 MDHEN and CDR2 SYDVKM. The CDR3 is 13 residues long. The germline V and J ends were trimmed by 2 bases and 3 bases, with 7 bases remaining between them. This CDR3 is CASSLGPEETQYF. The CDR3 nucleotides are TGTGCCAGCAGTTTAGGGCCAGAAGAGACCCAGTACTTC.

V and J are TRBV2 and TRBJ2-6; the D is unclear. The CDR3 consists of 14 residues. Germline loops: CDR1 SNHLY, CDR2 FYNNEI. The germline V and J ends were trimmed by 8 bases and 0 bases, with 8 bases remaining between them. The CDR3 DNA sequence: TGTGCCAGCTATTGGACCTCTGGGGCCAACGTCCTGACTTTC. It specifies CASYWTSGANVLTF.

The J gene is TRBJ1-5, the V gene TRBV7-6, with D uncertain. V was pared by 4 bases and J by 3 bases, with 7 bases between. The CDR3 sequence is 13 residues long. Germline V lookup: CDR1 SGHVS, CDR2 FNYEAQ. The DNA of the CDR3 is TGTGCCAGCAGCTCAAGACCCAATCAGCCCCAGCATTTT. This codes for CASSSRPNQPQHF.